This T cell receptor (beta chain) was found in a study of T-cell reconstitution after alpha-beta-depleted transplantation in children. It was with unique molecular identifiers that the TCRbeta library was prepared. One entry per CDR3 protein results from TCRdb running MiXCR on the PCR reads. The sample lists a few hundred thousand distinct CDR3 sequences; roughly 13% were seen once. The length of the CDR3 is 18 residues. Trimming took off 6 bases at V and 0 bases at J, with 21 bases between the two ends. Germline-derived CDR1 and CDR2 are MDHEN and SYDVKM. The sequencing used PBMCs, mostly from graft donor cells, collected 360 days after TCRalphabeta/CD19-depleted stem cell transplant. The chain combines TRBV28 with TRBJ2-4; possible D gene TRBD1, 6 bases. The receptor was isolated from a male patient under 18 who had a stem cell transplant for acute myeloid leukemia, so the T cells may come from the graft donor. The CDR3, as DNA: TGTGCCAGCAGCCCCTGGGTCAGGACAGAACTAGCCAAAAACATTCAGTACTTC. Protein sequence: CASSPWVRTELAKNIQYF.